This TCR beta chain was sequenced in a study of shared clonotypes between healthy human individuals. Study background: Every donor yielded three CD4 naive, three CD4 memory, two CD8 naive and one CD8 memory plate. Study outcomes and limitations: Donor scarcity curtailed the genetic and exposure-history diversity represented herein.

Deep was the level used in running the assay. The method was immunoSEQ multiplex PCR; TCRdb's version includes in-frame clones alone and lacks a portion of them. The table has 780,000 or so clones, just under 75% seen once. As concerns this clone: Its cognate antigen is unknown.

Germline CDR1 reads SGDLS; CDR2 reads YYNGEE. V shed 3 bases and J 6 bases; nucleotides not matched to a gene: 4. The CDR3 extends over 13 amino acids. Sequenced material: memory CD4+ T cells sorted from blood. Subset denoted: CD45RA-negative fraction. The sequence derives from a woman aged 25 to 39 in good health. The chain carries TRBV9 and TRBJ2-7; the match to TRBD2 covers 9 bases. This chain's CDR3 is CASSASGIGEQYF. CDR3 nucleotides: TGTGCCAGCAGCGCTAGCGGGATTGGCGAGCAGTACTTC.